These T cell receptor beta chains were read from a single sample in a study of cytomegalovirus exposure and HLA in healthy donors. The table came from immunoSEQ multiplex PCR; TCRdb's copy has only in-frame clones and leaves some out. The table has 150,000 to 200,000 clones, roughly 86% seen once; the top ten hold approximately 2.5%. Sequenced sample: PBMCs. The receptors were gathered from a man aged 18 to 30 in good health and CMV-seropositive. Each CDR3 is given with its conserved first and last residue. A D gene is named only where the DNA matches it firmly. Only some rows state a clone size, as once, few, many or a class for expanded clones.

TGTGCCAGCAGTGTTGGACTAGTAGGGAATGAGCAGTTCTTC | CASSVGLVGNEQFF | TRBD2 | TRBJ2-1 | TRBV6-1 | NA
TGTGCCACCATGCTTGCAGGGGGCCATGGCTACACCTTC | CATMLAGGHGYTF | TRBD1 | TRBJ1-2 | TRBV10-3 | once
TGTGCCAGCAGACGGACAGGGCCCCTCAATCAGCCCCAGCATTTT | CASRRTGPLNQPQHF | TRBD1 | TRBJ1-5 | TRBV5-8 | NA
TGTGCCAGCAGCCCGTACAGGGGGCGGGCCAATGAGCAGTTCTTC | CASSPYRGRANEQFF | TRBD1 | TRBJ2-1 | TRBV14 | NA
TGTGCCAGCAGACACAGGACTAGCGGGGGACAAGAGACCCAGTACTTC | CASRHRTSGGQETQYF | TRBD2 | TRBJ2-5 | TRBV2 | NA
TGCGCCAGCAGCCAAGATCCGAGCAGGGGCAGTCAGCCCCAGCATTTT | CASSQDPSRGSQPQHF | NA | TRBJ1-5 | TRBV4-1 | NA
TGTGCCAGCAGCTCCAACTCCTACGAGCAGTACTTC | CASSSNSYEQYF | NA | TRBJ2-7 | TRBV7-2 | few
TGTGCCAGCGAACCCTCCGGGACTAGTAGGGCCGGGGAGCTGTTTTTT | CASEPSGTSRAGELFF | TRBD2 | TRBJ2-2 | TRBV11-3 | NA
TGTGCCAGCAGTTACCGGACTGTTGGTTACGAGCAGTACTTC | CASSYRTVGYEQYF | NA | TRBJ2-7 | TRBV27 | NA
TGTGCCACCAGCGAGGAGTCCATCACAGATACGCAGTATTTT | CATSEESITDTQYF | NA | TRBJ2-3 | TRBV15 | NA
TGCGCCAGCAGCGCTGGACAGGGCGAGTCAGTGGTCACTGAAGCTTTCTTT | CASSAGQGESVVTEAFF | TRBD1 | TRBJ1-1 | TRBV5-1 | NA
TGTGCCAGTACCATTGGGGCAGGGGGCTCCTACGAGCAGTACTTC | CASTIGAGGSYEQYF | TRBD1 | TRBJ2-7 | TRBV19 | NA
TGTGCCAGTAGTATGTCGGAGTACGAGCAGTACTTC | CASSMSEYEQYF | NA | TRBJ2-7 | TRBV19 | NA
TGTGCCAGCAGTTTTTCGGTAGCGACGGCCTACGAGCAGTACTTC | CASSFSVATAYEQYF | NA | TRBJ2-7 | TRBV28 | NA
TGTGCCAGCAGCCCGGGACTTAGCACAGATACGCAGTATTTT | CASSPGLSTDTQYF | NA | TRBJ2-3 | TRBV7-2 | NA
TGTGCCACCAGCACTATAAACGACAGGGGGGTAGGCTACACCTTC | CATSTINDRGVGYTF | TRBD1 | TRBJ1-2 | TRBV15 | NA
TGTGCCAGCAGCCAGAAGCGGGGTTACGTGTACAATGAGCAGTTCTTC | CASSQKRGYVYNEQFF | TRBD2 | TRBJ2-1 | TRBV7-8 | NA
TGTGCCATCACTTACCGACAGGGGGACACTGAAGCTTTCTTT | CAITYRQGDTEAFF | TRBD1 | TRBJ1-1 | TRBV10-3 | NA
TGCGCCAGCAGCCCTGCCGGGGAGGCAAACACTGAAGCTTTCTTT | CASSPAGEANTEAFF | NA | TRBJ1-1 | TRBV4-3 | NA
TGTGCCAGTAGTCCGCAGGGCACTGAAGCTTTCTTT | CASSPQGTEAFF | NA | TRBJ1-1 | TRBV19 | NA
TGTGCCAGCACCAGACAGGTAGGGATGGCTGAAGCTTTCTTT | CASTRQVGMAEAFF | NA | TRBJ1-1 | TRBV28 | NA
TGCAGCGTTGACCGCAGAGAGACCCAGTACTTC | CSVDRRETQYF | NA | TRBJ2-5 | TRBV29-1 | NA
TGTGCCAGCAGCTTCCGGACAGGGAGTACTGAAGCTTTCTTT | CASSFRTGSTEAFF | TRBD1 | TRBJ1-1 | TRBV7-2 | NA
TGTGCCAGCAGCCCTCCAGAAAGCAATGAGCAGTTCTTC | CASSPPESNEQFF | NA | TRBJ2-1 | TRBV9 | NA
TGTGCCAGCAGCATCCGGCACATTTCGGGTGAAGCTTTCTTT | CASSIRHISGEAFF | NA | TRBJ1-1 | TRBV7-9 | NA
TGTGCCAGCAGCCCCTACCCATGGGGGGGAGATACGCAGTATTTT | CASSPYPWGGDTQYF | TRBD2 | TRBJ2-3 | TRBV6-5 | NA
TGTGCCAGCAGCTTCTTCCAGACTAGCGGGAGCTACGAGCAGTACTTC | CASSFFQTSGSYEQYF | TRBD2 | TRBJ2-7 | TRBV5-4 | NA
TGTGCCAGCATGGCCCCGGAGGGCAGTAAGGGCACTGAAGCTTTCTTT | CASMAPEGSKGTEAFF | NA | TRBJ1-1 | TRBV28 | NA
TGTGCCAGCAGTCAGTTCACAGAATCTGGAAACACCATATATTTT | CASSQFTESGNTIYF | NA | TRBJ1-3 | TRBV25-1 | NA
TGCGCCAGCAGCCTCGTTGACTATAGCAATCAGCCCCAGCATTTT | CASSLVDYSNQPQHF | NA | TRBJ1-5 | TRBV4-1 | few
TGTGCCAGCAGTGAAGGTAGGCTAGATGAGCAGTTCTTC | CASSEGRLDEQFF | NA | TRBJ2-1 | TRBV2 | NA
TGTGCCAGCAGCCTAGGACTAGCGGGTTCGACCCAGTACTTC | CASSLGLAGSTQYF | TRBD2 | TRBJ2-5 | TRBV5-6 | NA
TGCGCCAGCAGCTCTTCAGGGGCTAGCACAGATACGCAGTATTTT | CASSSSGASTDTQYF | NA | TRBJ2-3 | TRBV5-1 | NA
TGTGCCAGCAGCTCACGGCGGGGGAACACTGAAGCTTTCTTT | CASSSRRGNTEAFF | NA | TRBJ1-1 | TRBV7-2 | NA
TGTGCCAGCAGCGAAGTAGCATACTCCGGGCAGGGCCAGGGGGATGAGCAGTTCTTC | CASSEVAYSGQGQGDEQFF | TRBD1 | TRBJ2-1 | TRBV9 | NA
TGTGCCAGCAGCGACAGGGGCGATGGCTACACCTTC | CASSDRGDGYTF | TRBD1 | TRBJ1-2 | TRBV27 | few
TGTGCCAGCAGTTTGTCGTATGGGGAGAAAATCACAGATACGCAGTATTTT | CASSLSYGEKITDTQYF | NA | TRBJ2-3 | TRBV28 | NA
TGCGCCAGCAGCCAAGACAACGGGGTTAATTCACCCCTCCACTTT | CASSQDNGVNSPLHF | NA | TRBJ1-6 | TRBV4-3 | NA
TGTGCCAGCAGCCAAGGTGGAGGGTTGGAGGCAAGGAGGCTAGCCAAAAACATTCAGTACTTC | CASSQGGGLEARRLAKNIQYF | NA | TRBJ2-4 | TRBV4-2 | NA
TGTGCCAGTAGTTCCAAACAGGGGGTCGCCGGAAACACCATATATTTT | CASSSKQGVAGNTIYF | TRBD1 | TRBJ1-3 | TRBV19 | NA
TGTGCCAGCAGGTCACAGGGGAGCGAGCAGTACTTC | CASRSQGSEQYF | TRBD1 | TRBJ2-7 | TRBV27 | NA
TGTGCCAGCAGCTGGGCGGGTGCAGAGCCCCAGCATTTT | CASSWAGAEPQHF | NA | TRBJ1-5 | TRBV7-9 | NA
TGTGCCAGCAGCTTAGACGGAAGGGAGGATGAGCAGTTCTTC | CASSLDGREDEQFF | NA | TRBJ2-1 | TRBV7-9 | NA
TGCGCCAGCAGCTTGGGGGGGGGCTTTAGCACAGATACGCAGTATTTT | CASSLGGGFSTDTQYF | NA | TRBJ2-3 | TRBV5-1 | NA
TGTGCCAGCAGCGCGGGACTAGCCTCCGGGGAGCTGTTTTTT | CASSAGLASGELFF | TRBD2 | TRBJ2-2 | TRBV6-1 | once
TGTGCCACCAGCAGAGGAGGGACTTCGGTCAATCAGCCCCAGCATTTT | CATSRGGTSVNQPQHF | NA | TRBJ1-5 | TRBV15 | NA
TGCAGTGGAACTAGTCAAGAGACCCAGTACTTC | CSGTSQETQYF | NA | TRBJ2-5 | TRBV20-1 | NA
TGCGCCAGCAGCCTGACAGTTACAGACACTGAAGCTTTCTTT | CASSLTVTDTEAFF | NA | TRBJ1-1 | TRBV5-1 | NA